Shown below are 15 T cell receptor beta chains from a single sample sequenced in a study of tumor-infiltrating lymphocytes in primary liver carcinoma. From about 20-30 mg of unsorted bulk tissue, DNA and RNA were co-extracted together. Using a constant-region primer together with ProtoScript II reverse transcriptase, TCR beta cDNA was made from roughly 520 ng of total RNA. TCR beta libraries came from three nested multiplex PCR rounds using slightly modified ARM-PCR. Investigators reported that the first two PCR rounds, at 10 cycles each, used TRBV1-TRBV30 forward primers with a C-beta reverse primer. Each CDR3 protein is one row after TCRdb ran MiXCR on the multiplex PCR reads. The repertoire holds almost 55,000 distinct CDR3 sequences, with about three quarters as singletons. The specimen sequenced was liver tumor tissue from sampling region 2. Subset defined: tumor region T2, inferior pole. These receptors were taken from a man aged 35-49 years with primary liver carcinoma and hepatitis B virus infection.

In regard to this clonotype: Relative to the germline gene, one junction end is altered; a read error may explain this. The CDR3 sequence: CVSSQRAGEALSTDTHYF. CDR3 in DNA: TGTGTCAGCAGTCAACGGGCGGGAGAGGCCCTGAGCACAGATACGCACTATTTT. This rearrangement joins TRBV28 to TRBJ2-3, with 7 bases fitting TRBD2. The CDR3 covers 18 residues. Germline values: CDR1 MDHEN, CDR2 SYDVKM.

Of note for this clonotype: The junction shows a germline mismatch at one end, possibly a read error. The genes are TRBV5-4 and TRBJ1-2; the D is unclear. The CDR3 has 13 amino acids. The V gene's germline CDR1 is SGHNT and CDR2 YYREEE (reference sequence). CDR3 nucleotide sequence: TGTGTCAGCAGCTTGGCCGATAACTATGGCTACATCTTC. Encoded protein: CVSSLADNYGYIF.

A word on this clonotype: The junction departs from the called germline gene at one end, perhaps through a read error. In DNA, the CDR3 is TGTGCCAGCAGTCTCCGGGCAGGGGGCATAGATTCATCCCTCCACTTT. Its translation: CASSLRAGGIDSSLHF. V usage is TRBV28 and J usage is TRBJ1-6; 8 bases map to TRBD1. Germline V gene lookup returns CDR1 MDHEN and CDR2 SYDVKM. The CDR3 has 16 residues. The entire variable domain, with the rest obtained from reference TRBV28 and TRBJ1-6, is as follows: DVKVTQSSRYLVKRTGEKVFLECVQDMDHENMFWYRQDPGLGLRLIYFSYDVKMKEKGDIPEGYSVSREKKERFSLILESASTNQTSMYLCASSLRAGGIDSSLHFGNGTRLTVT.

About this clonotype itself: The junction shows a germline mismatch at one end, possibly a read error. V and J are TRBV29-1 and TRBJ2-7; 9 positions match TRBD1. CDR3 length: 14 amino acids. Germline values: CDR1 SQVTM, CDR2 ANQGSEA. The CDR3 sequence is CNVITGGSPHEQYF. In DNA, the CDR3 is TGCAACGTTATAACAGGGGGCAGCCCCCACGAGCAGTATTTC.

The CDR3 DNA is TGCGCCAGCAGCCAAGCGGGGCAGGGGCTGAATGAGCAGTTCTTC. It is translated as CASSQAGQGLNEQFF. The chain carries TRBV4-1 and TRBJ2-1; D is possibly TRBD1 (6 bases). The CDR3 runs to 15 residues. V lost 1 base to trimming and J lost 7 bases, with 14 bases between them. Germline CDR1 MGHRA, CDR2 YSYEKL.

This clonotype was counted only a few times. A much larger clone differs from this one at a single base, so this may be a read error. The rearrangement links TRBV5-4 to TRBJ2-1, with D uncertain. Per the germline V gene, CDR1 is SGHNT and CDR2 is YYREEE (reference sequence). This CDR3 comprises 16 residues. Trimming pared 2 bases from V and 1 base from J, leaving 13 bases between. The DNA of the CDR3 is TGTGCCAGCAGCTTAAGGAGACCGGGTTCCTACAATGAGCAGTTCTTC. Translation: CASSLRRPGSYNEQFF.

This clonotype was counted only a few times. Given a much more abundant clone one base away, this may be a read error. The chain has TRBV7-9 and TRBJ2-2; D may be TRBD1 or TRBD2 (5 bases each). The CDR3 has 14 residues. Germline-derived CDR1 and CDR2 are SEHNR and FQNEAQ (reference sequence). The CDR3 sequence is CVSTPRRDPLELFF. As DNA, the CDR3 is TGTGTCAGCACCCCGAGAAGGGACCCCCTGGAGCTGTTTTTT.

The V call is TRBV19, the J call TRBJ1-1, with 9 bases lining up with TRBD1. Germline CDR1 is LNHDA and CDR2 is SQIVND (reference sequence). The length of the CDR3 is 16 residues. J lost 4 bases, V lost 5 bases, and 11 bases had no gene match. Written as DNA, the CDR3 is TGTGCCAGTAGTGCACATCACAGGGGGCGCGGCACTGAAGCTTTCTTT. Protein product: CASSAHHRGRGTEAFF.

Remarks on this clonotype: One end of the junction fails to match germline, which may point to a read error. The CDR3 region is CTSSAGLEVSSAGELFF. CDR3 in DNA: TGTACCAGCAGCGCGGGACTAGAGGTCTCCTCGGCCGGGGAGCTGTTTTTT. V and J are TRBV11-2 and TRBJ2-2; the match to TRBD2 covers 8 bases. Per the germline V gene, CDR1 is SGHAT and CDR2 is FQNNGV. This CDR3 contains 17 residues.

This chain uses TRBV12-3 or TRBV12-4 with TRBJ2-1; 7 positions match TRBD1. The CDR3 spans 15 residues. In DNA, the CDR3 is TGTATCGGCAGTTATGGCAGGGGGAACTACAATGAGCAGTTCTTC. Translating it yields CIGSYGRGNYNEQFF.

This clonotype was recorded many times. The V call is TRBV28, the J call TRBJ2-7; TRBD2 matches 14 bases. The V gene end was trimmed by 4 bases and the J gene end by 6 bases; junction bases not matched to a gene: 5. The V gene's germline CDR1 is MDHEN and CDR2 SYDVKM. The CDR3 runs to 15 residues. The CDR3 sequence: CASSSWTSGRREQYF. The CDR3 DNA reads TGTGCCAGCAGTTCCTGGACTAGCGGGAGGCGCGAGCAGTACTTC. The entire variable domain, with the rest obtained from reference TRBV28 and TRBJ2-7, is as follows: DVKVTQSSRYLVKRTGEKVFLECVQDMDHENMFWYRQDPGLGLRLIYFSYDVKMKEKGDIPEGYSVSREKKERFSLILESASTNQTSMYLCASSSWTSGRREQYFGPGTRLTVT.

Comments on this clonotype: A read error may account for a junction end that differs from germline. V is TRBV6-1 and J is TRBJ2-3; 7 bases map to TRBD2. From germline, CDR1 is MNHNS and CDR2 SASEGT. This CDR3 comprises 16 residues. For the CDR3, the DNA is TGTGCCACCAGTCAATTAGCGGGTTTAACTATAGATACGCAGTATTTT. It translates to CATSQLAGLTIDTQYF.

This clonotype was counted at least ten times. A much larger clone sits a single nucleotide away, making a read error possible. The chain combines TRBV11-1 with TRBJ2-5; D is possibly TRBD2 (6 bases). This CDR3 has 14 residues. The germline gives CDR1 SGHAT, CDR2 FQDESV (reference sequence). The CDR3 here is CASSFRGGAQTRYF. The CDR3 DNA reads TGTGCCAGCAGCTTCCGCGGCGGGGCGCAGACCCGGTACTTC.

V and J are TRBV12-3 or TRBV12-4 and TRBJ2-1; maybe TRBD2 (6 bases). The length of the CDR3 is 14 residues. V shed 7 bases and J shed 6 bases, with 16 bases lying between them. CDR3 protein: CASTTGRRGNEQFF. CDR3 sequence (DNA): TGTGCCAGCACTACAGGTCGGAGGGGCAATGAGCAGTTCTTC.

In the case of this clonotype: Sequence at one end of the junction differs from germline and may be a read error. This chain connects TRBV4-2 to TRBJ2-1; tentatively, D is TRBD1 (6 bases). Germline-derived CDR1 and CDR2 are LGHNA and YNFKEQ. The CDR3 loop spans 13 amino acids. CDR3: CASNQDRGNEQFF. DNA of the CDR3: TGTGCCAGCAACCAAGATAGGGGGAATGAGCAGTTCTTC.